This is a list of T cell receptor beta chains from one sample in a study of blood T cell repertoires in COVID-19. The method was immunoSEQ multiplex PCR; TCRdb's version includes in-frame clones alone and lacks a portion of them. The table lists 65,000 to 80,000 clones, around 82% of them singletons, with around a fifth in the top ten. The sample taken for sequencing was peripheral blood. All receptors come from a human donor in a cohort sampled during active COVID-19. CDR3s include the opening cysteine and the closing phenylalanine or tryptophan. D genes are given only for firm matches.

j_call,d_call,v_call,cdr3_aa
TRBJ1-1,-,TRBV9,CASSARRVNTEAFF
TRBJ1-1,-,TRBV27,CASSQTGANTEAFF
TRBJ2-3,TRBD2,TRBV20-1,CSVSWRGGLDTQYF
TRBJ2-5,-,TRBV5-6,CASSLDPSGGYQETQYF
TRBJ1-5,-,TRBV27,CASRQNNQPQHF
TRBJ1-5,TRBD1,TRBV19,CASSDHRGDQPQHF
TRBJ1-5,-,TRBV19,CASSGGGDNQPQHF
TRBJ2-1,-,TRBV14,CASSQDGGPYNEQFF
TRBJ1-4,-,TRBV18,CASSRLSGDPNEKLFF
TRBJ1-1,-,TRBV5-1,CASNAGSGTEAFF